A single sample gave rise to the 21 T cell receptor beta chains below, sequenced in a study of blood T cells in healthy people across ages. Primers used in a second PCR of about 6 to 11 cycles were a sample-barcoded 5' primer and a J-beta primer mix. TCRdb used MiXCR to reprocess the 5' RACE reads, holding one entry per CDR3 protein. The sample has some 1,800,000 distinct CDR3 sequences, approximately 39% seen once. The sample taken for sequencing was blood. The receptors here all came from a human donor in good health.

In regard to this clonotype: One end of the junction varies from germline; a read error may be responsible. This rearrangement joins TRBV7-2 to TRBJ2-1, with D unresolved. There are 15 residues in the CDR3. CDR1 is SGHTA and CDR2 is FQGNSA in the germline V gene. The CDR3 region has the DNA TGTGCCAGCAGCTTAGGGCCGACACAACACGATGAGCAGGTCTTC. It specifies CASSLGPTQHDEQVF.

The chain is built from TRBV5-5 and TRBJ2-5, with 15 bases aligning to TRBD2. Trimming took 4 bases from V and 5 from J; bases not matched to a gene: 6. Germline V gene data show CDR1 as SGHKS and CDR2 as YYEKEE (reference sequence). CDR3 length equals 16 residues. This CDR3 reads CASSNGLAGGTETQYF. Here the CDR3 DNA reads TGTGCCAGCAGCAATGGACTAGCGGGGGGGACGGAGACCCAGTACTTC. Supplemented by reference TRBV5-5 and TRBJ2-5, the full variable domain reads DAGVTQSPTHLIKTRGQQVTLRCSPISGHKSVSWYQQVLGQGPQFIFQYYEKEERGRGNFPDRFSARQFPNYSSELNVNALLLGDSALYLCASSNGLAGGTETQYFGPGTRLLVL.

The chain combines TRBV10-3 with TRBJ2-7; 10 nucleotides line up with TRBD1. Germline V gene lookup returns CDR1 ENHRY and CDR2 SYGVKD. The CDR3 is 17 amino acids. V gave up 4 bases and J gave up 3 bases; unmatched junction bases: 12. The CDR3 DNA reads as TGTGCCATCAGTGGATTAATAGAGGGACAGGGGAGCTACGAGCAGTACTTC. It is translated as CAISGLIEGQGSYEQYF.

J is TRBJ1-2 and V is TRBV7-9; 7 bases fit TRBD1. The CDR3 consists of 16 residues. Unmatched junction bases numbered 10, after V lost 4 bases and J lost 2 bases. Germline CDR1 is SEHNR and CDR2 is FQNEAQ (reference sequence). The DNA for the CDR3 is TGTGCCAGCAGCTCCACCCTGGGACAGAAGAACTATGGCTACACCTTC. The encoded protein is CASSSTLGQKNYGYTF. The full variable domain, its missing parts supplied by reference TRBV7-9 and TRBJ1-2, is DTGVSQNPRHKITKRGQNVTFRCDPISEHNRLYWYRQTLGQGPEFLTYFQNEAQLEKSRLLSDRFSAERPKGSFSTLEIQRTEQGDSAMYLCASSSTLGQKNYGYTFGSGTRLTVV.

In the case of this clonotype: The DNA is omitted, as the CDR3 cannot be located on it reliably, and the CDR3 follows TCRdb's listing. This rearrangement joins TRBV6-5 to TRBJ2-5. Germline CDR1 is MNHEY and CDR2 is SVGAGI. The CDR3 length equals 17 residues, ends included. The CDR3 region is CASSSSSRWGSRETQYF.

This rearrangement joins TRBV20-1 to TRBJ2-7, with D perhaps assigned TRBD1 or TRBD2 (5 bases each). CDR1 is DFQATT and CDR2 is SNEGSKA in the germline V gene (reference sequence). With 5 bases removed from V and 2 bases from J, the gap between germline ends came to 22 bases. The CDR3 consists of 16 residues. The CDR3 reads CSALNRDLGHPYEQYF. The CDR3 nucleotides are TGCAGTGCTCTAAACCGGGACCTCGGCCACCCCTACGAGCAGTACTTC.

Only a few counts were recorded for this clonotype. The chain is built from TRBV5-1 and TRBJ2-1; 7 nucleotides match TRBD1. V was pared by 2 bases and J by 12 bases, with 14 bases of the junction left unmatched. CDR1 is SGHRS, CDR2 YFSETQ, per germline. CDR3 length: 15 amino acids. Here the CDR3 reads CASSLGGVREERQFF. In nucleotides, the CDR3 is TGCGCCAGCAGCTTAGGGGGCGTTAGAGAAGAAAGGCAGTTCTTC.

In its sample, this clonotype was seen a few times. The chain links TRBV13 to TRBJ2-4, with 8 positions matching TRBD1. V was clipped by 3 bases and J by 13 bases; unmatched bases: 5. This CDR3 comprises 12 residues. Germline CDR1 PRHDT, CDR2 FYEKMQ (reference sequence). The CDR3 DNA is TGTGCCAGCAGCTTGACAGGGGAATTACAGTACTTC. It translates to CASSLTGELQYF.

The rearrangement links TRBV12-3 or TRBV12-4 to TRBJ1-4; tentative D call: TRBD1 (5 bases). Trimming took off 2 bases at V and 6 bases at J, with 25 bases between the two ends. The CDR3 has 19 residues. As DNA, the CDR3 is TGTGCCAGCAGTTTATCTTTCCTGACAGCCGAGAACCGGGATGAAAAACTGTTTTTT. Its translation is CASSLSFLTAENRDEKLFF.

The DNA of the CDR3 is TGTGCCAGCAGCCCCCAGGCCTCAGATCACTACGAGCAGTACTTC. The encoded protein is CASSPQASDHYEQYF. The rearrangement links TRBV9 to TRBJ2-7, with D unclear. There are 15 residues in the CDR3. Trimming took off 4 bases at V and 3 bases at J, with 17 bases between the two ends. CDR1 is SGDLS, CDR2 YYNGEE, per germline.

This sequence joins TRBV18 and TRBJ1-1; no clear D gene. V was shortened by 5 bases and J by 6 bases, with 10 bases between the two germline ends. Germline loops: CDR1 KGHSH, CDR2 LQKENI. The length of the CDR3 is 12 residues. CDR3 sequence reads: CASSRGTAEAFF. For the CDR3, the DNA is TGTGCCAGCTCAAGAGGAACGGCTGAAGCTTTCTTT. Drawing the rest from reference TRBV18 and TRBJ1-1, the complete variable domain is NAGVMQNPRHLVRRRGQEARLRCSPMKGHSHVYWYRQLPEEGLKFMVYLQKENIIDESGMPKERFSAEFPKEGPSILRIQQVVRGDSAAYFCASSRGTAEAFFGQGTRLTVV.

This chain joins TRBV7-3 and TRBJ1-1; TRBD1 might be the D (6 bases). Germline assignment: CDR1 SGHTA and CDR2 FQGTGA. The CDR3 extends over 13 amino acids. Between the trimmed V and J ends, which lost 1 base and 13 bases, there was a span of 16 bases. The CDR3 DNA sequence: TGTGCCAGCAGCTTAAGCGCTGGGGGCGCACGTTTCTTT. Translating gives CASSLSAGGARFF.

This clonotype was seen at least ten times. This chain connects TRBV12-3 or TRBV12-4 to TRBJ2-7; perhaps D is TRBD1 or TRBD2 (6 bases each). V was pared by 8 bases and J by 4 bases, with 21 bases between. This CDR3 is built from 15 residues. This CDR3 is CASCPLWGANYEQYF. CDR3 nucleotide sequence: TGTGCCAGCTGTCCCTTATGGGGGGCGAATTACGAGCAGTACTTC.

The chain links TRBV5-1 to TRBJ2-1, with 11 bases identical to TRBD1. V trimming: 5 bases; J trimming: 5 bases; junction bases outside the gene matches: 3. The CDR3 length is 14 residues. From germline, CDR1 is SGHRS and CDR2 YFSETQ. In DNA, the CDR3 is TGCGCCAGCAGAGGGACAGGGGGACACAATGAGCAGTTCTTC. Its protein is CASRGTGGHNEQFF.

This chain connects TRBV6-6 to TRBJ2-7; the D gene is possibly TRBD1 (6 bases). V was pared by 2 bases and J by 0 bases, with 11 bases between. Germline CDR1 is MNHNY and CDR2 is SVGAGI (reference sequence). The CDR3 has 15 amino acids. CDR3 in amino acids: CASSYLTGDSYEQYF. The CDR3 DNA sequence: TGTGCCAGCAGTTACCTGACAGGCGACTCCTACGAGCAGTACTTC.

The CDR3 region has the DNA TGTGCCAGCAGTGATCCGGGACAGGGAAACGAGCAGTACTTC. This gives the protein CASSDPGQGNEQYF. V usage is TRBV28 and J usage is TRBJ2-4; 9 bases are shared with TRBD1. The J call may be mistaken, given a closer DNA end match to TRBJ2-7. The germline V gene has CDR1 MDHEN and CDR2 SYDVKM. This CDR3 is built from 14 residues.

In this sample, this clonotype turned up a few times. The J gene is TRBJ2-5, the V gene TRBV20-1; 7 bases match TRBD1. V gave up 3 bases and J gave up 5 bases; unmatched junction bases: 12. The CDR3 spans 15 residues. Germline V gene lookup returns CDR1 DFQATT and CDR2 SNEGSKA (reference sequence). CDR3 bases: TGCAGTGCTAGGGATCGCAGGGGGTCGGTTGAGACCCAGTACTTC. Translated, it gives CSARDRRGSVETQYF.

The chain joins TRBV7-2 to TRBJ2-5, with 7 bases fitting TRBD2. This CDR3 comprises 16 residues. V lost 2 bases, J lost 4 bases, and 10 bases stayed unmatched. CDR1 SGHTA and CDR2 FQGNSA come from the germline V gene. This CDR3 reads CASSLRAGVGLETQYF. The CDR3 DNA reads TGTGCCAGCAGCTTACGGGCGGGGGTGGGTTTAGAGACCCAGTACTTC.

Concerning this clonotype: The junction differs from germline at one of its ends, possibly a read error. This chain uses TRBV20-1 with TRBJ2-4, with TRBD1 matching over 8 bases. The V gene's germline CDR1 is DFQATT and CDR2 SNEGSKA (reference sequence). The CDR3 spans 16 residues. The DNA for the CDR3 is TGCAGTGCTCGAGATCGGACAGGGTGGGCCAGAAACATTCAGTACTTC. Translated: CSARDRTGWARNIQYF.

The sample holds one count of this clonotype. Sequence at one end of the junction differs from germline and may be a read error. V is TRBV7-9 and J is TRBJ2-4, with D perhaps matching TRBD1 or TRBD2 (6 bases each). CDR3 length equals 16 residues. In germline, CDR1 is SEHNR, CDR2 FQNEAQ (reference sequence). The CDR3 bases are TGTGCCGGCAGCCCCCGGGACCTTCAGGAGGGGGGCATTCAGTACTTC. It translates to CAGSPRDLQEGGIQYF.

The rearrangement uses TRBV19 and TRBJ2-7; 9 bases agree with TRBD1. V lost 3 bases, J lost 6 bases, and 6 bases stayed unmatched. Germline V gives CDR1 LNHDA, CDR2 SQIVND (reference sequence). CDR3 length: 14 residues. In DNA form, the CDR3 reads TGTGCCAGTAGTATCCGACAGGGGGGTAGCGAGCAGTACTTC. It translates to CASSIRQGGSEQYF.